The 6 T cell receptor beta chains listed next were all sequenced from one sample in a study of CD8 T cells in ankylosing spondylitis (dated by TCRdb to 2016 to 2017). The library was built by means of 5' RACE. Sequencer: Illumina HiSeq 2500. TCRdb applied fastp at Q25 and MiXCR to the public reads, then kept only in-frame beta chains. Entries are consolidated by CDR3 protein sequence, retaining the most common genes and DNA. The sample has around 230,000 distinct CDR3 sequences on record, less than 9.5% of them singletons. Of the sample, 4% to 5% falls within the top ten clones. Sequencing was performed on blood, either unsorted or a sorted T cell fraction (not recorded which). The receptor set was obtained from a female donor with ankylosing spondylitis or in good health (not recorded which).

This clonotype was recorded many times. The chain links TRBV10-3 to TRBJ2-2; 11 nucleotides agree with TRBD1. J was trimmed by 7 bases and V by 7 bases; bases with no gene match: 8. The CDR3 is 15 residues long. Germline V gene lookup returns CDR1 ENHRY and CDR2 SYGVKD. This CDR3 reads CAITDGQGAIGELFF. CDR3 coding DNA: TGTGCCATCACCGATGGACAGGGGGCTATCGGGGAGCTGTTTTTT.

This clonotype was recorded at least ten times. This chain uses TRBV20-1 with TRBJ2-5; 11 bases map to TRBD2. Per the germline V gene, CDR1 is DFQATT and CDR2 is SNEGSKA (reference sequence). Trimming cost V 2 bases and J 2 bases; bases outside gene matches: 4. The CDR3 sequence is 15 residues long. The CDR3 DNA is TGCAGTGCTAGAAAACTAGCGGGGGCACAAGAGACCCAGTACTTC. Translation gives CSARKLAGAQETQYF.

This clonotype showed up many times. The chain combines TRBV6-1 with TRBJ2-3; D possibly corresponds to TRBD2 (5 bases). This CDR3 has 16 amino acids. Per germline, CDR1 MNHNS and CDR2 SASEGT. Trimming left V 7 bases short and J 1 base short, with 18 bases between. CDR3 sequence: CASTPRRVAGTDTQYF. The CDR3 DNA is TGTGCCAGCACCCCCCGGCGGGTAGCTGGCACAGATACGCAGTATTTT.

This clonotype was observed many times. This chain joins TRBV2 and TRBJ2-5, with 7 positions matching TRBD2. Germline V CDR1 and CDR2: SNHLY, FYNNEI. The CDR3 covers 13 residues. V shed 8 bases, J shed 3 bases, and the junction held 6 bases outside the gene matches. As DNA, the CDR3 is TGTGCCAGCGAAGGGCTAGCGGAAGAGACCCAGTACTTC. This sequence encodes CASEGLAEETQYF. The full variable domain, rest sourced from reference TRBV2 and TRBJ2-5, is EPEVTQTPSHQVTQMGQEVILRCVPISNHLYFYWYRQILGQKVEFLVSFYNNEISEKSEIFDDQFSVERPDGSNFTLKIRSTKLEDSAMYFCASEGLAEETQYFGPGTRLLVL.

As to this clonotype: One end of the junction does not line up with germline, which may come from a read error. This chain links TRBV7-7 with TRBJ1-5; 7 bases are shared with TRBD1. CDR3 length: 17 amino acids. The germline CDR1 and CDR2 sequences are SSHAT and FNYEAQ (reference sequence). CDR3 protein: CASSAKTGRKGLEPQHF. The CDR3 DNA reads TGTGCTAGCAGCGCCAAGACAGGGAGGAAAGGCCTTGAGCCCCAGCATTTT.

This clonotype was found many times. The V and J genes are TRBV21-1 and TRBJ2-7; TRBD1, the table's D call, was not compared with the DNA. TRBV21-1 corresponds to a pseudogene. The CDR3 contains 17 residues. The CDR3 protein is CASFQKVHRGDSYEQYF. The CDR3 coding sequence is TGTGCCAGCTTCCAAAAAGTCCACAGGGGAGACTCCTACGAGCAGTACTTC.